The entry below describes one TCR beta chain. Its antigen is unidentified. Other DNA sequences within the sample encode an identical CDR3. Libraries were prepared by immunoSEQ multiplex PCR; TCRdb keeps only in-frame clonotypes and omits some of them. Of about 220,000 clones in the sample, 88% were seen once. Germline CDR1 reads MDHEN; CDR2 reads SYDVKM. CDR3 length: 12 residues. Trimming removed 3 bases at V and 4 bases at J, with 5 bases between. The sample belongs to a study of cytomegalovirus exposure and HLA in healthy donors. Study observations and caveats: The majority of TCR sequences were rare, yet some public TCRs appeared in many donors.

Source material: PBMCs. This TCR derives from a young woman in good health and CMV-seronegative. The chain recombines TRBV28 with TRBJ2-3; no definite D call. CDR3 bases: TGTGCCAGCAGTTTCTCAGCAGATACGCAGTATTTT. This codes for CASSFSADTQYF.